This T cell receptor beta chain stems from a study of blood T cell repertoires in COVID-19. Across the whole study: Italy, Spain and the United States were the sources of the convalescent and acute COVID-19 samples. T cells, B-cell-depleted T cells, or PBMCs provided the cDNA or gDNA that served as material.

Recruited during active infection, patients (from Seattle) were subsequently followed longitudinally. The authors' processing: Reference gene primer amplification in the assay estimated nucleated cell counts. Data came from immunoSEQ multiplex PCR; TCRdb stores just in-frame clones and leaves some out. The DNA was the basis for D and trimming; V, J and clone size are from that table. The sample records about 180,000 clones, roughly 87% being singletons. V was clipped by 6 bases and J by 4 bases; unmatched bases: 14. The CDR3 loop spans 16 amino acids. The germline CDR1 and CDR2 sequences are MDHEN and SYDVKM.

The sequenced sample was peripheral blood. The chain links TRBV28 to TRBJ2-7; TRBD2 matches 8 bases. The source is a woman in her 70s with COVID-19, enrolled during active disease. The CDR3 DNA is TGTGCCAGCAGCTCCAGAGGAGCGGGAGTACCTTACGAGCAGTACTTC. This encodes CASSSRGAGVPYEQYF. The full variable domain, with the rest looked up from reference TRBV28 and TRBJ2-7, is DVKVTQSSRYLVKRTGEKVFLECVQDMDHENMFWYRQDPGLGLRLIYFSYDVKMKEKGDIPEGYSVSREKKERFSLILESASTNQTSMYLCASSSRGAGVPYEQYFGPGTRLTVT.